Each of the 18 T cell receptor beta chains below was sequenced from the same sample in a study of T cell repertoires in cytomegalovirus infection. What these receptors recognize is not known. TCRdb processed the reads anew with MiXCR; each CDR3 protein has one entry. The sample lists 650,000 to 900,000 distinct CDR3 sequences; approximately 29% were seen once. Material: cultured CD8+ T cells from PBMCs, obtained from culture after CMV antigen stimulation. The receptors derive from a human donor in good health (CMV status not recorded). Some clones in this sample may be carry-over from other donors' samples.

This clonotype was seen a few times. This chain links TRBV7-9 with TRBJ1-1; D is ambiguous. Germline V gene data show CDR1 as SEHNR and CDR2 as FQNEAQ (reference sequence). The CDR3 contains 13 residues. V was shortened by 1 base and J by 7 bases, with 10 bases between the two germline ends. CDR3 loop: CASSLGEMGEAFF. For the CDR3, the DNA is TGTGCCAGCAGCTTAGGGGAGATGGGTGAAGCTTTCTTT.

This clonotype was observed a few times. CDR3 loop: CASSIVVTDPNQPQHF. CDR3 coding DNA: TGTGCCAGTAGTATAGTGGTGACAGACCCCAATCAGCCCCAGCATTTT. The chain is built from TRBV19 and TRBJ1-5; maybe TRBD1 (5 bases). Germline CDR1 and CDR2: LNHDA and SQIVND (reference sequence). The CDR3 runs to 16 residues. V was cut by 1 base and J by 3 bases, with 13 bases left in between.

The chain recombines TRBV4-2 with TRBJ2-5, with D hard to call. This CDR3 contains 14 residues. The germline CDR1 and CDR2 sequences are LGHNA and YNFKEQ. Trimming took off 0 bases at V and 4 bases at J, with 9 bases between the two ends. CDR3 nucleotide sequence: TGTGCCAGCAGCCAAGAGGGGTTGGGAGAGACCCAGTACTTC. This gives the protein CASSQEGLGETQYF.

This clonotype was observed many times. The chain joins TRBV6-1 to TRBJ2-1, with 13 bases matching TRBD2. The CDR3 is 17 residues long. After removal of 5 bases from V and 0 bases from J, the junction contained 4 bases not matched to a gene. Germline CDR1 reads MNHNS; CDR2 reads SASEGT. The CDR3 region is CASSRTSGGSSYNEQFF. In DNA, the CDR3 is TGTGCCAGCAGTAGGACTAGCGGGGGAAGCTCCTACAATGAGCAGTTCTTC.

This chain uses TRBV27 with TRBJ2-2; no clear D gene. The CDR3 covers 15 residues. Trimming shortened V by 2 bases and J by 0 bases, and 7 bases separated the two germline ends. Germline V CDR1 and CDR2: MNHEY, SMNVEV (reference sequence). This chain's CDR3 is CASSLRATNTGELFF. CDR3 nucleotides: TGTGCCAGCAGTTTACGAGCGACGAACACCGGGGAGCTGTTTTTT.

This clonotype was found once. The chain combines TRBV6-8 with TRBJ1-3; tentatively, D is TRBD1 (6 bases). Per germline, CDR1 MNHGY and CDR2 SAAAGT. The V end lost 4 bases, the J end lost 2 bases, and 18 bases lay between the germline ends. The CDR3 loop spans 17 amino acids. The CDR3: CASSSAAYGTTGNTIYF. In nucleotides, the CDR3 is TGTGCCAGCAGTTCCGCTGCCTACGGGACAACTGGAAACACCATATATTTT.

As concerns this clonotype: The junction departs from germline at one end; a sequencing error may be responsible. The chain joins TRBV9 to TRBJ2-3; no firm D call. The germline gives CDR1 SGDLS, CDR2 YYNGEE. There are 15 residues in the CDR3. The CDR3 nucleotides are TGTGCCAGCAACGTAGATGGGGTGACGACAGATACGCAGTATTTT. Protein sequence: CASNVDGVTTDTQYF. The full variable domain, with the rest looked up from reference TRBV9 and TRBJ2-3, is DSGVTQTPKHLITATGQRVTLRCSPRSGDLSVYWYQQSLDQGLQFLIQYYNGEERAKGNILERFSAQQFPDLHSELNLSSLELGDSALYFCASNVDGVTTDTQYFGPGTRLTVL.

The chain links TRBV24-1 to TRBJ2-3; D remains ambiguous. This CDR3 comprises 14 residues. Germline V gives CDR1 KGHDR, CDR2 SFDVKD. V was shortened by 3 bases and J by 4 bases, with 10 bases between the two germline ends. CDR3 in DNA: TGTGCCACCAGTGATGCGGTGGGCCCAGATACGCAGTATTTT. It translates to CATSDAVGPDTQYF.

A note on this clonotype: An end of the junction differs from the germline gene, which may be a read error. The chain employs TRBV4-1 and TRBJ2-7; 7 nucleotides agree with TRBD2. The germline V gene has CDR1 MGHRA and CDR2 YSYEKL. The CDR3 extends over 14 amino acids. The CDR3 DNA reads TGTGCCAGCAGCCAAACCCGGGGGGTTTACGAGCAGTACTTC. As protein: CASSQTRGVYEQYF.

In the case of this clonotype: The missing conserved phenylalanine or tryptophan at the end of this CDR3 makes a read error likely. The chain joins TRBV12-3 or TRBV12-4 to TRBJ1-2; D is ambiguous. Trimming removed 5 bases from V and 6 bases from J, with 13 bases in between. CDR3 length: 13 residues. The CDR3 loop reads CASSEDGLHGYTS. In DNA, the CDR3 is TGTGCCAGCAGTGAGGACGGTCTGCATGGCTACACCTCC.

The chain employs TRBV7-8 and TRBJ2-7, with D unclear. V dropped 1 base and J dropped 2 bases, with 9 bases sitting between them. This CDR3 is built from 14 residues. Germline V gene data show CDR1 as SGHVS and CDR2 as FQNEAQ. The DNA for the CDR3 is TGTGCCAGCAGCTTAGGTCCTTTAACCTACGAGCAGTACTTC. Its translation is CASSLGPLTYEQYF.

This clonotype was observed at least ten times. V is TRBV7-2 and J is TRBJ2-3, with 7 bases lining up with TRBD2. V shed 8 bases, J shed 1 base, and the junction held 3 bases outside the gene matches. Germline lookup yields CDR1 SGHTA and CDR2 FQGNSA. The length of the CDR3 is 13 residues. CDR3 nucleotides: TGTGCCAGCCGGGGAGGGGGCACAGATACGCAGTATTTT. Its protein product is CASRGGGTDTQYF. The full variable domain, rest sourced from reference TRBV7-2 and TRBJ2-3, is GAGVSQSPSNKVTEKGKDVELRCDPISGHTALYWYRQSLGQGLEFLIYFQGNSAPDKSGLPSDRFSAERTGGSVSTLTIQRTQQEDSAVYLCASRGGGTDTQYFGPGTRLTVL.

The table lists this clonotype with a few counts. The rearrangement uses TRBV6-2 or TRBV6-3 and TRBJ2-5, with 8 bases aligning to TRBD2. This CDR3 region has 14 residues. V dropped 5 bases and J dropped 4; count of bases not matched to a gene: 6. Looked up from germline, CDR1 is MNHEY and CDR2 is SVGEGT. In DNA form, the CDR3 reads TGTGCCAGCAGTACAGGGCGGGAGGTAGAGACCCAGTACTTC. It translates to CASSTGREVETQYF.

V and J are TRBV7-9 and TRBJ1-1; tentatively, D is TRBD1 (6 bases). V was pared by 2 bases and J by 4 bases, with 11 bases between. The CDR3 extends over 14 amino acids. Germline CDR1 reads SEHNR; CDR2 reads FQNEAQ (reference sequence). For the CDR3, the DNA is TGTGCCAGCAGCTTAAGGCGAGGGGGCACTGAAGCTTTCTTT. Translation gives CASSLRRGGTEAFF. Supplemented by reference TRBV7-9 and TRBJ1-1, the full variable domain reads DTGVSQNPRHKITKRGQNVTFRCDPISEHNRLYWYRQTLGQGPEFLTYFQNEAQLEKSRLLSDRFSAERPKGSFSTLEIQRTEQGDSAMYLCASSLRRGGTEAFFGQGTRLTVV.

The chain couples TRBV12-3 or TRBV12-4 to TRBJ2-1, with a possible D match to TRBD2 (7 bases). The V and J ends lost 3 bases and 7 bases respectively, with 25 bases between them. This CDR3 contains 18 residues. The CDR3 DNA sequence: TGTGCCAGCAGTTTCCTGGCGGGGGCCCACCAAGCTAGGAATGAGCAGTTCTTC. Amino acids: CASSFLAGAHQARNEQFF.

V and J are TRBV10-3 and TRBJ2-5; maybe TRBD1 (6 bases). V was pared by 0 bases and J by 2 bases, with 16 bases between. Germline CDR1 ENHRY, CDR2 SYGVKD. The CDR3 runs 17 residues. CDR3 loop: CAISESLPGALQETQYF. CDR3 coding DNA: TGTGCCATCAGTGAGTCGCTCCCAGGGGCCCTACAAGAGACCCAGTACTTC.

The chain is built from TRBV9 and TRBJ2-3, with 7 bases identical to TRBD2. Germline loops: CDR1 SGDLS, CDR2 YYNGEE. Unmatched junction bases numbered 11, after V lost 2 bases and J lost 8 bases. The CDR3 contains 15 residues. CDR3 bases: TGTGCCAGCAGCGTCCAGGCTACGGGGGGAGTTACGCAGTATTTT. Protein: CASSVQATGGVTQYF.

The chain recombines TRBV7-8 with TRBJ2-1; D tentatively reads TRBD1 or TRBD2 (5 bases each). CDR3 length equals 13 residues. Germline V gene data show CDR1 as SGHVS and CDR2 as FQNEAQ. Trimming took 1 base from V and 15 from J, leaving 16 bases between them. The CDR3 DNA sequence: TGTGCCAGCAGCTTAGAGGCACCGGGACCCCCGTTCTTC. This sequence encodes CASSLEAPGPPFF.